This T cell receptor beta chain was sequenced in a study of shared clonotypes between healthy human individuals. Looking at the study overall: Each donor had three CD4 naive, three CD4 memory, two CD8 naive and one CD8 memory plate.

V gave up 2 bases and J gave up 0 bases; unmatched junction bases: 2. The V gene's germline CDR1 is SGDLS and CDR2 YYNGEE. CDR3 length: 14 residues. For sorted subsets, approximately 0.2 ug DNA per replicate equaled about 30,000 T cell genomes. As handled by the study authors: Filtering differed for immunoSEQ, which gave only junction sequences without quality scores. Clones were read by immunoSEQ multiplex PCR, and TCRdb kept only the in-frame ones, dropping some. The DNA gave D and trimming, while V, J and clone size come from that table. The sample consists of around 2,000,000 clones, 85% to 95% of them appearing once. Terminally differentiated effector memory CD45RA+ cells were excluded from the naive CD8 cells, which were CD45RO-negative and positively selected for CCR7. Findings and limits, study-wide: The authors sampled blood alone, and tissue repertoires likely differ.

This clone showed up just once. Antigen unknown. Other DNA sequences from this sample encode an identical CDR3 as well. The clonotype comes from a man aged 18 to 29 in good health. Sequences were obtained from naive CD8+ T cells sorted from blood. The rearrangement links TRBV9 to TRBJ2-7; the match to TRBD2 covers 7 bases. The CDR3 DNA reads TGTGCCAGCAGCGTCGCTAGCGGCTCCTACGAGCAGTACTTC. This gives the protein CASSVASGSYEQYF.